This entry describes one TCR beta chain. Its antigen target is currently unknown. One base away there is no much larger clone; base qualities are not given. The library was obtained by the immunoSEQ multiplex PCR assay. A mixture of 60 forward primers for TCR Vbeta segments and 13 reverse primers for TCR Jbeta segments was used in the multiplex PCR. A multiplex PCR assay on genomic DNA amplified the CDR3 region of rearranged TCR beta genes. The amplified TCR beta libraries were sequenced on the Illumina HiSeq System as 87-base-pair reads. The authors' analysis ran thus. A later analysis counted 75 million to 100 million unique TCR beta chains across the 666 repertoires, and roughly 9.9 million of these chains were shared by at least two donors. To remove PCR and sequencing errors, raw reads were error-corrected and collapsed into unique sequences using a nearest-neighbor algorithm that merged closely related sequences. CDR3 sequences were aligned to IMGT reference sequences to assign V, D and J gene segments. Each retained sequence needed at least a six-nucleotide match to both a V gene segment and a J gene segment. Rearrangements were classified as productive when the CDR3 lacked stop codons and remained in frame with V and J, and all other rearrangements were classified as non-productive. Following IMGT convention, CDR3 was defined as the stretch from the second conserved V-encoded cysteine up to the conserved J-encoded phenylalanine. Sequences without an unambiguous match to a single V gene segment were excluded from the earlier analysis of 587 of the donors. In an earlier analysis of some 590 of the donors, a V segment was called functional when productive rearrangements were above 56.7%, and segregating when the standard deviation between donors exceeded 5%. A statistical classification framework was developed to diagnose cytomegalovirus status using the catalog of TCR beta chain sequences. A later analysis assigned V and J genes by comparing TCR nucleotide sequences with IMGT/GENE-DB human TR gene sequences. Using the TCRdist pipeline, a later analysis assigned CDR3 sequences along with most-parsimonious VDJ recombination scenarios. In a later analysis, each TCR beta chain was defined by its CDR3 amino acid sequence together with its V-gene family, and reads lacking a unique V-gene family were excluded. In a later analysis, 450 to 600 highly shared, low-generation-probability nucleotide sequences were removed to address suspected cross-contamination and a sequencing artifact. In a later analysis, a clonal expansion index for each public chain was calculated from normalized within-repertoire ranks of inferred template counts. A later analysis computed generation probabilities with a VDJ recombination model fitted to out-of-frame rearrangements, and checked the results against IGoR. In a later analysis, TCR-TCR, TCR-HLA and TCR-CMV co-occurrence was scored with hypergeometric tests, and a repertoire-size bias correction was applied to TCR pairs. In a later analysis, false discovery rates were estimated by permuting HLA or CMV assignments 20 times. In a later analysis, co-occurring TCRs were grouped using DBSCAN, and TCRdist sequence similarity was added for clustering within HLA-allele-positive subsets. For co-occurrence clustering, repertoires with fewer than 30,000 or more than 120,000 public chains were excluded, along with 5 or 6 repertoires with anomalous nucleotide sharing. In its TCRdb copy, this immuneACCESS table keeps in-frame sequences only and misses some clones. Where compared with another copy, unresolved V genes explain less than half of these, and the others have no known cause. That table is the source of V, J and clone size, and D and trimming were worked out from the DNA. This sample lists roughly 260,000 clones; roughly 86% were detected once. Jointly, the top ten make up roughly 2% of the sample.

The cohort comprised 710 or so healthy bone marrow donors. At the time of sampling, every cohort member was nominally healthy, though immune exposures that went unrecorded were likely present. The donor tested CMV seropositive and was one of the 289 seropositive cohort members. A peripheral blood sample was provided by each donor, and peripheral blood mononuclear cells were used for TCR beta sequencing. Genomic DNA extraction from the blood cell samples was performed with the Qiagen DNeasy Blood Extraction Kit. The germline V gene encodes CDR1 MNHEY and CDR2 SVGAGI. The junction carries 13 bases between V and J, which are trimmed by 0 bases and 5 bases respectively. Measured from the cysteine to the phenylalanine, the CDR3 is 16 residues long. Only CDR3 DNA remains: 48 bases, in frame from the first base. The entry originates in a study of cytomegalovirus exposure and HLA in healthy donors (dated by TCRdb to 2016 to 2017). About the study as a whole: An earlier analysis of about 530 of the donors reported 250 to 350 Gb of sequence data and approximately 120 million unique TCR beta sequences obtained from around 170 million T cells. An early release covering over 500 HLA-typed donors comprised about 300 gigabases of sequencing data and tens of millions of unique TCR sequences. Of the 300 to 450 genotyped donors, less than 85% were placed in the genetic ancestry cluster associated with self-reported Caucasian donors. The aim of the study was to test whether cataloging public T cell receptors could identify signatures of past pathogen exposure. Using immunosequencing, the study profiled T cell repertoires from fewer than 850 subjects and related those repertoires to cytomegalovirus serostatus. Besides the first cohort of some 670 subjects, a separate validation cohort made up of 120 or so different subjects was used. To predict cytomegalovirus infection status, the study combined high-throughput TCR immunosequencing, statistical association of individual TCRs with disease status, and machine learning. To study patterns of TCR occurrence, a later analysis re-analyzed previously published TCR beta repertoires from 666 donors and added high-resolution HLA genotyping. The later analysis used no new phenotypic data to find candidate immune exposures, relying instead on TCR beta sequences and their occurrence across donors. In an earlier analysis of 587 of the donors, high-throughput TCR beta sequencing was used to judge whether each TCR beta V gene segment behaved as functional or pseudogenic. Donor age, sex, ethnicity and CMV serostatus were collected together with the repertoire data. In a later genetic analysis, genome-wide SNP genotypes for about three fifths of the roughly 670 donors were used, and that subset was treated as a discovery cohort. Every repertoire in the discovery cohort had been generated on one and the same sequencing platform. HLA typing covered class I and class II loci at four-digit resolution. Typing coverage differed by locus: A, B, C, DRB1 and DQB1 were typed in roughly 629-630 donors, DQA1 in approximately 520, DPA1 in over 600, and DPB1 in roughly 470. Roughly 5 DR-DQ haplotypes were handled as single units for association and clustering, since linkage in the cohort was strong. Among 300 to 450 genotyped donors of the cohort, an average of around 240,000 unique TCR beta nucleotide sequences were sequenced per donor, about a sixth of them non-productive.

Study-level results and caveats: Presence/absence analyses assumed roughly uniform sequencing depth across donors, an assumption that may not hold. Compared with equally common non-associated chains, HLA-associated TCR beta chains in a later analysis were more clonally expanded and had lower generation probabilities. A further reported finding was that TCR beta sequences accurately predicted the HLA-A and HLA-B alleles for most subjects in the first cohort. In a later analysis, TCR association rates were found to vary across HLA loci, with the most associated TCRs seen for DRB1 alleles and the fewest for HLA-C alleles. Some IMGT-functional V segments, including TRBV6-2 and TRBV6-3, could not be told apart with the 87-base-pair reads, so those segments were excluded. According to the authors, the approach could potentially be generalized to other disease states and immunological phenotypes. Most TCR sequences were seen in very few donors, while some public TCRs were found in many individuals. Because some donors lacked HLA typing at each locus, the association tests relied only on the typed subset. A later analysis reported that several top co-occurrence clusters appeared linked to parvovirus B19, influenza, CMV and Epstein-Barr virus. At a false discovery rate of 0.05, a later analysis linked 15,000 to 20,000 TCR beta sequences to specific HLA alleles. In an earlier analysis of some 540 of the donors, most TCR beta V segments appeared in productive rearrangements about 90% or about 30% of the time, broadly matching IMGT annotations. In a later genetic analysis, a missense DCLRE1C variant was associated with V-gene and J-gene trimming of TCR beta chains, and the association was replicated in an independent cohort. When HLA alleles, especially DR and DQ, strongly co-occurred, TCR associations were difficult to assign to individual alleles. A group of highly shared sequence variants was considered likely to be a technical artifact of the sequencing pipeline. The earlier analysis of a few hundred of the donors excluded approximately 17 rarely observed V segments, including chromosome 9 orphons, because counts were too low. A total of 164 TCR beta chains were listed by the study as associated with cytomegalovirus. A few of the identified cytomegalovirus-associated TCR beta chains were confirmed in vitro to be specific for cytomegalovirus antigens. Correlated functional status among segregating V segments might reflect linkage disequilibrium, but an unknown experimental factor could not be ruled out. Compared with the approximately 720-donor mean, donors in an Asian-associated ancestry cluster had fewer N-insertions in productive TCRs, according to a later genetic analysis. CMV serostatus was the only immune exposure information available for the cohort. In a later analysis, most CMV-associated TCR beta chains were found to appear HLA-restricted, with HLA associations seemingly driven largely by CMV exposure. Cytomegalovirus status was reported to be diagnosed by the classifier with high specificity and sensitivity in both the original and validation cohorts. In this cohort, only TCR beta chains were sequenced, and detectable features were limited by the absence of alpha or paired-chain data.

The clonotype was recovered from a woman in her forties in good health and CMV-seropositive. Here the chain combines TRBV6-5 and TRBJ2-2; the D region possibly corresponds to TRBD2 (6 bases align). The material sequenced was PBMCs. In nucleotide form, the sequence is TGTGCCAGCAGTTACTCGAGCAGTGGGGGGACCGGGGAGCTGTTTTTT. This translates into CASSYSSSGGTGELFF.